This TCR beta chain emerged from a study of blood T cells in healthy people across ages. Total RNA amounts of at least 5 micrograms were extracted per sample. This clonotype was counted only a few times. Its antigen is currently unknown. For the second PCR, which ran for roughly 6 to 11 cycles, a sample-barcoded 5' primer and a J-beta primer mix were used. Each CDR3 protein gets one entry after TCRdb re-called the 5' RACE reads with MiXCR. The sample includes about 730,000 distinct CDR3 sequences, 35% to 45% seen only once; the top ten take about 20%. Study-level findings and limits: Measured against age, TCR beta diversity per million T cells decreased in a roughly linear manner.

The sequence was obtained from an older woman in good health. Sequences were obtained from blood.

CDR3 coding DNA: TGTGCCAGCAGCCCTAGCGGAAACTACGAGCAGTACTTC. Translated: CASSPSGNYEQYF. V and J are TRBV7-2 and TRBJ2-7, with 7 bases fitting TRBD2. Germline loops: CDR1 SGHTA, CDR2 FQGNSA. This CDR3 contains 13 residues. V shed 5 bases, J shed 3 bases, and the junction held 4 bases outside the gene matches.